Listed below are T cell receptor beta chains from one sample, sequenced in a study of T cell responses to AZD1222 COVID-19 vaccine. Sequencing used immunoSEQ multiplex PCR; TCRdb keeps in-frame clones, though not all of them. The sample lists about 120,000 clones, about 87% occurring once. The sequencing used peripheral blood, collected on day 0 of AZD1222 vaccination. The source is an adult in good health. Both conserved end residues are part of each CDR3. A D gene is named only where the DNA matches it firmly. Where a row states a size, it is once, few, many or the class of an expanded clone; other rows omit it.

J gene,D gene,V gene,clone size,CDR3 protein,CDR3 DNA
TRBJ2-3,TRBD1,TRBV19,NA,CASRKRTGRTQYF,TGTGCCAGTAGAAAAAGGACAGGGAGGACGCAGTATTTT
TRBJ1-5,TRBD1,TRBV10-3,NA,CAVSTGMSNQPQHF,TGTGCCGTCTCGACAGGGATGAGCAATCAGCCCCAGCATTTT
TRBJ2-6,NA,TRBV5-8,NA,CASSLVKGPGANVLTF,TGTGCCAGCAGCTTGGTGAAAGGACCTGGGGCCAACGTCCTGACTTTC
TRBJ2-5,NA,TRBV28,NA,CASSFPGKETQYF,TGTGCCAGCAGTTTCCCCGGGAAAGAGACCCAGTACTTC
TRBJ2-7,NA,TRBV19,NA,CASSTARDGSYEQYF,TGTGCCAGTAGCACGGCCCGGGACGGATCATACGAGCAGTACTTC
TRBJ1-1,NA,TRBV9,NA,CASSFGTNTEAFF,TGTGCCAGCAGCTTCGGGACGAACACTGAAGCTTTCTTT
TRBJ1-2,NA,TRBV30,once,CAWGKVRDGYTF,TGTGCCTGGGGGAAGGTCAGGGATGGCTACACCTTC
TRBJ1-2,NA,TRBV6-1,NA,CASSEAFTGDYGYTF,TGTGCCAGCAGTGAAGCGTTCACAGGTGACTATGGCTACACCTTC
TRBJ2-3,NA,TRBV5-6,NA,CASSLRGVGFADTQYF,TGTGCCAGCAGCTTGAGGGGGGTGGGTTTCGCAGATACGCAGTATTTT
TRBJ1-2,NA,TRBV13,NA,CASSRTGIYGYTF,TGTGCCAGCAGCAGAACAGGGATCTATGGCTACACCTTC
TRBJ2-2,NA,TRBV4-1,NA,CASSQYRVTGELFF,TGCGCCAGCAGCCAATATCGTGTAACCGGGGAGCTGTTTTTT
TRBJ2-7,NA,TRBV6-2/TRBV6-3,NA,CASSYAGNTYEQYF,TGTGCCAGCAGTTACGCGGGGAACACCTACGAGCAGTACTTC
TRBJ2-1,NA,TRBV20-1,NA,CSARIHNEQFF,TGCAGTGCTAGGATTCACAATGAGCAGTTCTTC
TRBJ2-5,NA,TRBV21-1,NA,CASNPWGKETQYF,TGTGCCAGCAACCCTTGGGGGAAAGAGACCCAGTACTTC
TRBJ1-4,NA,TRBV9,NA,CASSAQSREYEKLFF,TGTGCCAGCAGCGCTCAGAGTCGGGAATATGAAAAACTGTTTTTT
TRBJ1-2,TRBD1,TRBV3-1/TRBV3-2,NA,CASSQNPSGQGNYGYTF,TGTGCCAGCAGCCAAAATCCGTCGGGACAGGGAAACTATGGCTACACCTTC
TRBJ1-5,NA,TRBV28,NA,CASSAGTLGNQPQHF,TGTGCCAGCAGTGCCGGGACTTTGGGCAATCAGCCCCAGCATTTT
TRBJ2-1,TRBD2,TRBV29-1,NA,CSVPTSGTYNEQFF,TGCAGCGTCCCGACTAGCGGGACGTACAATGAGCAGTTCTTC
TRBJ2-7,NA,TRBV13,NA,CASGGGRAGLSLDEQYF,TGTGCCAGCGGGGGGGGCAGGGCCGGCTTGTCTCTCGACGAGCAGTACTTC
TRBJ1-1,NA,TRBV7-2,once,CASSLVASTEAFF,TGTGCCAGCAGCTTAGTCGCCTCCACTGAAGCTTTCTTT
TRBJ2-1,NA,TRBV7-2,NA,CASSFRGANEQFF,TGTGCCAGCAGCTTCAGAGGGGCCAATGAGCAGTTCTTC
TRBJ2-7,NA,TRBV2,NA,CASSRTEEQYF,TGTGCCAGCAGTCGGACGGAAGAGCAGTACTTC
TRBJ2-5,NA,TRBV28,NA,CASSLVWGQETQYF,TGTGCCAGCAGTTTGGTCTGGGGACAAGAGACCCAGTACTTC
TRBJ1-3,NA,TRBV5-1,NA,CASSFRPGSDTIYF,TGCGCCAGCAGCTTCAGGCCGGGGAGTGACACCATATATTTT
TRBJ2-3,TRBD2,TRBV5-1,NA,CASSLVAGADTQYF,TGCGCCAGCAGCTTGGTGGCGGGGGCAGATACGCAGTATTTT
TRBJ1-1,TRBD1,TRBV3-1/TRBV3-2,NA,CASSQLDRVREQAFF,TGTGCCAGCAGCCAACTCGACAGGGTAAGGGAACAAGCTTTCTTT
TRBJ2-3,NA,TRBV11-2,once,CASSATTSSDTQYF,TGTGCCAGCAGCGCTACTACGAGTTCAGATACGCAGTATTTT
TRBJ2-2,NA,TRBV21-1,NA,CASSDLGTLGTGELFF,TGTGCCAGCAGTGACCTAGGGACATTGGGCACCGGGGAGCTGTTTTTT
TRBJ2-1,TRBD2,TRBV12-5,NA,CASGSGDQVGDEQFF,TGTGCTAGTGGTAGCGGGGATCAGGTAGGGGATGAGCAGTTCTTC
TRBJ2-5,NA,TRBV28,NA,CASSLSLGETQYF,TGTGCCAGCAGTTTATCTTTGGGGGAGACCCAGTACTTC
TRBJ2-1,TRBD1,TRBV23-1,NA,CASFDRGPDNEQFF,TGCGCCAGCTTTGACAGGGGGCCGGACAATGAGCAGTTCTTC
TRBJ2-1,NA,TRBV7-3,NA,CASSLFRGREQFF,TGTGCCAGCAGCTTATTCAGGGGCCGTGAGCAGTTCTTC
TRBJ2-1,NA,TRBV29-1,NA,CSVEEGVGNEQFF,TGCAGCGTTGAAGAAGGGGTGGGAAATGAGCAGTTCTTC
TRBJ2-7,TRBD2,TRBV28,NA,CASSLVSGRDYEQYF,TGTGCCAGCAGTTTGGTGTCCGGGAGGGACTACGAGCAGTACTTC
TRBJ2-3,TRBD2,TRBV11-2,NA,CASSLNSGTFTDTQYF,TGTGCCAGCAGCTTAAATAGCGGGACATTCACAGATACGCAGTATTTT
TRBJ1-5,TRBD1,TRBV7-2,NA,CASSQGVQGRANQPQHF,TGTGCCAGCAGCCAGGGGGTTCAGGGCAGGGCAAATCAGCCCCAGCATTTT